What follows describes a single T cell receptor beta chain. The germline CDR1 and CDR2 sequences are MNHEY and SMNVEV (reference sequence). CDR3 length equals 16 residues. The V and J ends lost 2 bases and 2 bases, in that order; junction bases with no gene match: 3. PCR involved 60 Vbeta and 13 Jbeta primers. Repertoires were generated with immunoSEQ multiplex PCR, while TCRdb's copy carries only in-frame clones and drops some. This sample's clone table lists about 92,000 clones. These data are taken from a study of cytomegalovirus exposure and HLA in healthy donors. The chain is built from TRBV27 and TRBJ2-6; 7 bases map to TRBD1. Sequenced input: PBMCs. The clonotype comes from a man in his fifties or sixties in good health and CMV-seropositive. The CDR3 loop reads CASSLRTGAGANVLTF. The CDR3 nucleotides read TGTGCCAGCAGTTTACGAACAGGGGCTGGGGCCAACGTCCTGACTTTC.